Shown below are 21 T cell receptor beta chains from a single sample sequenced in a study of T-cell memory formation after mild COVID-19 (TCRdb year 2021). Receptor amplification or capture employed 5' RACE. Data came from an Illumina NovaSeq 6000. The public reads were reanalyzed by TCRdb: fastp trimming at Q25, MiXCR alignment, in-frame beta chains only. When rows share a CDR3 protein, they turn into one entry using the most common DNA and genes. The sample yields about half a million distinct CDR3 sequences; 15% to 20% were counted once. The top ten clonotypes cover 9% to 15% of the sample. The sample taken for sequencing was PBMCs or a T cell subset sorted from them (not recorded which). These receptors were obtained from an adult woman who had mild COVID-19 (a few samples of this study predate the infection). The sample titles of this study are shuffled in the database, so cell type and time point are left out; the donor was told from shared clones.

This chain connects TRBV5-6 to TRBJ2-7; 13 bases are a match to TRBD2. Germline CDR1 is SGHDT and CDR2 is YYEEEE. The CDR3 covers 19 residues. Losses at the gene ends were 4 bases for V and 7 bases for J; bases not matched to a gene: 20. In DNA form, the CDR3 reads TGTGCCAGCAGCGCCGAATCGCCGGGACTAGCGGGAAAATGGGGGGAGCAGTACTTC. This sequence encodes CASSAESPGLAGKWGEQYF.

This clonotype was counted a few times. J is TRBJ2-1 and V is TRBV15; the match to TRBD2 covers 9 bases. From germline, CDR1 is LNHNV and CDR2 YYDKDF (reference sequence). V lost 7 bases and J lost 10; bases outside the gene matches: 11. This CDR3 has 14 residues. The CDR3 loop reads CATTSPSGTGEQFF. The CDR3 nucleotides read TGTGCCACCACCTCGCCTAGCGGGACGGGGGAGCAGTTCTTC.

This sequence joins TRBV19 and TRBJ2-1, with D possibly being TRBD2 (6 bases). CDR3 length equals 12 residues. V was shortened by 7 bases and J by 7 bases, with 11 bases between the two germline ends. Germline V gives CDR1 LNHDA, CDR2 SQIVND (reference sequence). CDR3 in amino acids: CASIGRGNEQFF. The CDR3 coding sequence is TGTGCCAGTATAGGGCGGGGTAATGAGCAGTTCTTC.

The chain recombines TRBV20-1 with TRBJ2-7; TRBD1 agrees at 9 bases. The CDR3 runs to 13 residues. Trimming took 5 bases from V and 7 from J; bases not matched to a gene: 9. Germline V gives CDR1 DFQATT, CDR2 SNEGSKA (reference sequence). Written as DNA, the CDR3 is TGCAGTGCTCCCAGGACAGGGGATGTGGAGCAGTACTTC. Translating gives CSAPRTGDVEQYF.

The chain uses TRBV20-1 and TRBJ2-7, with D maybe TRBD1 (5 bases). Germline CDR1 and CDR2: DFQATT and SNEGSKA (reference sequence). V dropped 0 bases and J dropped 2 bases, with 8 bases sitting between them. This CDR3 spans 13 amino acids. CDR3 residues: CSAREPGTYEQYF. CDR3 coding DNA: TGCAGTGCTAGAGAGCCAGGGACCTACGAGCAGTACTTC.

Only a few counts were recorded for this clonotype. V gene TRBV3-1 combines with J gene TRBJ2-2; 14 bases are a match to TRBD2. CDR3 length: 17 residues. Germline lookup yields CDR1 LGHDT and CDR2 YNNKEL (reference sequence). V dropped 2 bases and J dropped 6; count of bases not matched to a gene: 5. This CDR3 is CASSQSGTSGGPGELFF. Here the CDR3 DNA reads TGTGCCAGCAGCCAATCGGGGACTAGCGGGGGCCCCGGGGAGCTGTTTTTT. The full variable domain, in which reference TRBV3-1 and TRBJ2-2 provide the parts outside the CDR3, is DTAVSQTPKYLVTQMGNDKSIKCEQNLGHDTMYWYKQDSKKFLKIMFSYNNKELIINETVPNRFSPKSPDKAHLNLHINSLELGDSAVYFCASSQSGTSGGPGELFFGEGSRLTVL.

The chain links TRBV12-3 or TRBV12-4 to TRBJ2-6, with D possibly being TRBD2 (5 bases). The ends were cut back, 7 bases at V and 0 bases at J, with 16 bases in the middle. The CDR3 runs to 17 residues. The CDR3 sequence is CASIREGSSSGANVLTF. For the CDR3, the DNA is TGTGCCAGCATCCGTGAGGGCAGTTCCTCTGGGGCCAACGTCCTGACTTTC.

This chain's CDR3 is CSARTTGQGSSPLHF. The CDR3 region has the DNA TGCAGTGCTAGAACGACCGGACAGGGCTCCTCACCCCTCCACTTT. The gene calls are TRBV20-1 and TRBJ1-6; 8 bases map to TRBD1. Per the germline V gene, CDR1 is DFQATT and CDR2 is SNEGSKA (reference sequence). V shed 2 bases, J shed 10 bases, and the junction held 10 bases outside the gene matches. The CDR3 is made up of 15 amino acids.

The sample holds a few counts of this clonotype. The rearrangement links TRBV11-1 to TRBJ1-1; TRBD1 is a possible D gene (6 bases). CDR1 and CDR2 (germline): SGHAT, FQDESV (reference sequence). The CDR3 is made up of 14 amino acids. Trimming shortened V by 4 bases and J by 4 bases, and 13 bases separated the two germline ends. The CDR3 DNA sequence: TGTGCCAGCAGCTCCAACAGAGGGGGCACTGAAGCTTTCTTT. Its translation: CASSSNRGGTEAFF.

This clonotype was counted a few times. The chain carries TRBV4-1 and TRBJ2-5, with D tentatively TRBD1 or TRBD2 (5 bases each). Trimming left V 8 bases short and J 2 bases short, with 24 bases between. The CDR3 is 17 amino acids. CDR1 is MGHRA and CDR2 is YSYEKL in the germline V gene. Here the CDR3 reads CASALSPGGAGQETQYF. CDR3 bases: TGCGCCAGCGCTCTTTCTCCAGGTGGGGCGGGTCAAGAGACCCAGTACTTC.

For the CDR3, the DNA is TGTGCCAGCAGTGAGACGGGGGCACCCTCCTACGAGCAGTACTTC. Its protein product is CASSETGAPSYEQYF. V gene TRBV12-3 or TRBV12-4 combines with J gene TRBJ2-7, with D perhaps assigned TRBD1 or TRBD2 (6 bases each). With 5 bases removed from V and 0 bases from J, the gap between germline ends came to 14 bases. The CDR3 is 15 residues long.

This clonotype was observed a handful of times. The CDR3 region has the DNA TGTGCCAGCAGCCCCGAACCGGCTAGCGTAATCGGGGAGCTGTTTTTT. Translation gives CASSPEPASVIGELFF. The rearrangement joins TRBV4-2 to TRBJ2-2; TRBD2 is a possible D gene (6 bases). The germline V and J ends were trimmed by 4 bases and 7 bases, with 19 bases remaining between them. This CDR3 is built from 16 residues. The germline V gene has CDR1 LGHNA and CDR2 YNFKEQ.

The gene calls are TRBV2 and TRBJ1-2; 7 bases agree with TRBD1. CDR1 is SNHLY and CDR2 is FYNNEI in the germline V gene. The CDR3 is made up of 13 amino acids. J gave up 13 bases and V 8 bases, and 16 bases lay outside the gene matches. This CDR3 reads CASLNSLGTAATF. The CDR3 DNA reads TGTGCCAGCCTAAATAGTCTGGGGACAGCAGCCACCTTC.

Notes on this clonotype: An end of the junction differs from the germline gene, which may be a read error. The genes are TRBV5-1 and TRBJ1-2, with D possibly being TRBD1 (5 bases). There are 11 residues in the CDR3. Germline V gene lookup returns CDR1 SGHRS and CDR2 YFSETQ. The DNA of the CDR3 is TGCGACAGCCGGGACTTCTATGGCTACACCTTC. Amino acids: CDSRDFYGYTF.

The CDR3 loop is CASSFEETYGYTF. The CDR3 DNA sequence: TGCGCCAGCAGCTTTGAGGAAACCTATGGCTACACCTTC. The chain carries TRBV5-1 and TRBJ1-2; unclear D gene. There are 13 residues in the CDR3. Trimming removed 2 bases at V and 4 bases at J, with 9 bases between. Germline V lookup: CDR1 SGHRS, CDR2 YFSETQ.

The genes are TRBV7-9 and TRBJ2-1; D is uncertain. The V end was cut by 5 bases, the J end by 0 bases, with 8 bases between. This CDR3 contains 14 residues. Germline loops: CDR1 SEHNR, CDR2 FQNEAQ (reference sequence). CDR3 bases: TGTGCCAGCAGCCAGGTACCCTCCTACAATGAGCAGTTCTTC. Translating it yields CASSQVPSYNEQFF.

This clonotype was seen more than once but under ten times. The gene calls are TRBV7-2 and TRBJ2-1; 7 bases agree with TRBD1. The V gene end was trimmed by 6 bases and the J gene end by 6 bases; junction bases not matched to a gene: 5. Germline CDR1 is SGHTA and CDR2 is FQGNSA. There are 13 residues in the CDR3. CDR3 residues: CASSITGANEQFF. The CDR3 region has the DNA TGTGCCAGCAGTATTACAGGGGCCAATGAGCAGTTCTTC.

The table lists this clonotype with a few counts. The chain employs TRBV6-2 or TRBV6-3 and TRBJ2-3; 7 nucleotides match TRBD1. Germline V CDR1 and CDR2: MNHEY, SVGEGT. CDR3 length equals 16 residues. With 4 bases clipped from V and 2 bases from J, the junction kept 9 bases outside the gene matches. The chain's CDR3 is CASSSARDRLTDTQYF. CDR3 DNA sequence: TGTGCCAGCAGTTCTGCCCGGGACAGACTCACAGATACGCAGTATTTT.

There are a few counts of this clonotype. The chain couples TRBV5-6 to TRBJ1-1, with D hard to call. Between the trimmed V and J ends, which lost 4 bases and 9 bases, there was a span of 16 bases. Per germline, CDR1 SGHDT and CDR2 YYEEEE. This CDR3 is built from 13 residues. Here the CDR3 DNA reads TGTGCCAGCAGCCCCCCGGAGGGCGCGAAAGCTTTCTTT. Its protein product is CASSPPEGAKAFF.

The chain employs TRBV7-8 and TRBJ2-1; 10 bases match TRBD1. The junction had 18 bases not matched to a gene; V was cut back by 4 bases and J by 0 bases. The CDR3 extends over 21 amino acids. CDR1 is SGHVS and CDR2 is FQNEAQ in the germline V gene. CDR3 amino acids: CASSYRNTGTGVGSSYNEQFF. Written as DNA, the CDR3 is TGTGCCAGCAGCTATCGAAACACCGGGACAGGGGTAGGGAGCTCCTACAATGAGCAGTTCTTC.

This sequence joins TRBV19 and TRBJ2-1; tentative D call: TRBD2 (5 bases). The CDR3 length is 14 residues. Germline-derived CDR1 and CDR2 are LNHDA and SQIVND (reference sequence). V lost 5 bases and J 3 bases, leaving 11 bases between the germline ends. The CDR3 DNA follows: TGTGCCAGTAGTTCCAGCGGTGACTACAATGAGCAGTTCTTC. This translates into CASSSSGDYNEQFF.